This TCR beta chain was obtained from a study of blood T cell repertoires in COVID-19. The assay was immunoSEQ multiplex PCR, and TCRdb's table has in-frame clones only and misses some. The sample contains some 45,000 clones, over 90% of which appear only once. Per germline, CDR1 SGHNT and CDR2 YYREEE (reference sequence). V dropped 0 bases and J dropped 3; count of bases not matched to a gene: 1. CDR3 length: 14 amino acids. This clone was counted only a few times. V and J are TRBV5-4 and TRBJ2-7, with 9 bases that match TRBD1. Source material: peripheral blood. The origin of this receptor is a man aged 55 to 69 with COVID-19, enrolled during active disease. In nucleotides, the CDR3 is TGTGCCAGCAGCTTGGTGGACAGGGGCTACGAGCAGTACTTC. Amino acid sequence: CASSLVDRGYEQYF.